These 8 T cell receptor beta chains originate from one sample sequenced in a study of cytomegalovirus exposure and HLA in healthy donors. TCRdb keeps only in-frame clones here, not all; method: immunoSEQ multiplex PCR. The sample includes under 200,000 clones, about 89% of them seen just once. Material: PBMCs. The receptors originated from a woman younger than 30 in good health and CMV-seropositive.

V is TRBV23-1 and J is TRBJ2-7, with 14 bases fitting TRBD2. TRBV23-1 is known as an ORF, though its function is uncertain. This CDR3 has 16 residues. V trimming: 2 bases; J trimming: 4 bases; junction bases outside the gene matches: 4. CDR3 nucleotide sequence: TGCGCCAGCAGTCAAGATGGACTAGCGGGGGGTTACGAGCAGTACTTC. Translating it yields CASSQDGLAGGYEQYF.

This clone appeared once. The chain uses TRBV5-1 and TRBJ1-4; D possibly corresponds to TRBD1 (5 bases). Trimming removed 4 bases at V and 7 bases at J, with 14 bases between. Germline V lookup: CDR1 SGHRS, CDR2 YFSETQ. The CDR3 spans 14 residues. CDR3: CASSDGRVGEKLFF. CDR3 in DNA: TGCGCCAGCAGCGACGGCAGGGTTGGTGAAAAACTGTTTTTT.

J is TRBJ2-2 and V is TRBV5-1, with 10 bases that match TRBD2. After removal of 4 bases from V and 4 bases from J, the junction contained 7 bases not matched to a gene. The CDR3 length is 16 residues. Germline lookup yields CDR1 SGHRS and CDR2 YFSETQ. CDR3 region: CASSPRTSGLTGELFF. CDR3 DNA sequence: TGCGCCAGCAGCCCCCGGACTAGCGGTCTCACCGGGGAGCTGTTTTTT. The full variable domain, rest sourced from reference TRBV5-1 and TRBJ2-2, is KAGVTQTPRYLIKTRGQQVTLSCSPISGHRSVSWYQQTPGQGLQFLFEYFSETQRNKGNFPGRFSGRQFSNSRSEMNVSTLELGDSALYLCASSPRTSGLTGELFFGEGSRLTVL.

CDR3 DNA sequence: TGTGCCAGTAGTATTAAGTTGGGCCCGTTCTCCTACGAGCAGTACTTC. Amino acid sequence: CASSIKLGPFSYEQYF. The chain uses TRBV19 and TRBJ2-7; D is uncertain. The germline V gene has CDR1 LNHDA and CDR2 SQIVND (reference sequence). The CDR3 runs to 16 residues. V dropped 3 bases and J dropped 0 bases, with 15 bases sitting between them. Full variable domain (remainder filled in from reference TRBV19 and TRBJ2-7): DGGITQSPKYLFRKEGQNVTLSCEQNLNHDAMYWYRQDPGQGLRLIYYSQIVNDFQKGDIAEGYSVSREKKESFPLTVTSAQKNPTAFYLCASSIKLGPFSYEQYFGPGTRLTVT.

The rearrangement uses TRBV9 and TRBJ1-2; TRBD1 agrees at 8 bases. Germline lookup yields CDR1 SGDLS and CDR2 YYNGEE. The V segment lost 3 bases and the J segment 2 bases; nucleotides outside the gene matches: 9. This CDR3 has 16 amino acids. The CDR3 spells CASSARGQGQNYGYTF. CDR3 DNA: TGTGCCAGCAGCGCCCGAGGACAGGGTCAGAACTATGGCTACACCTTC.

The chain couples TRBV18 to TRBJ2-7; 7 bases are shared with TRBD1. Germline CDR1 reads KGHSH; CDR2 reads LQKENI. The junction had 13 bases not matched to a gene; V was cut back by 1 base and J by 1 base. This CDR3 is built from 18 residues. CDR3 bases: TGTGCCAGCTCACCACGTTTCGTGACAGGGTTGGGGTCCTACGAGCAGTACTTC. This codes for CASSPRFVTGLGSYEQYF.

The rearrangement uses TRBV7-9 and TRBJ2-1; D may be TRBD1 (6 bases). The V end lost 8 bases, the J end lost 2 bases, and 10 bases lay between the germline ends. The germline V gene has CDR1 SEHNR and CDR2 FQNEAQ (reference sequence). This CDR3 has 13 residues. CDR3 in amino acids: CASSRDTYNEQFF. The CDR3 DNA reads TGTGCCAGCTCCAGGGACACCTACAATGAGCAGTTCTTC.

CDR3 sequence: CSVEGAVKNGYTF. The CDR3 region has the DNA TGCAGCGTTGAAGGGGCAGTGAAAAATGGCTACACCTTC. The rearrangement uses TRBV29-1 and TRBJ1-2; D unresolved. Trimming removed 1 base from V and 6 bases from J, with 12 bases in between. CDR3 length equals 13 residues. From germline, CDR1 is SQVTM and CDR2 ANQGSEA.